The clone carrying this TCR beta chain showed up just once. The antigen remains undetermined. These data come from a study of graft-versus-host responses after intestinal transplantation. Study-level background: Recipients obtained multivisceral, liver-intestinal, or isolated intestinal transplants. Uniformly, recipients were administered anti-thymocyte globulin induction with subsequent tacrolimus and steroids for roughly three years. Study conclusions and caveats: GvH clones were identified in recipient marrow, with some first appearing in ileum or blood.

Assay: immunoSEQ multiplex PCR; the TCRdb copy retains only in-frame clones and omits some. The sample gives tens of thousands of clones, roughly 91% of which show up once; 0.5% is in the top ten. The CDR3 extends over 15 amino acids. CDR1 SGHAT and CDR2 FQDESV come from the germline V gene (reference sequence). The germline V and J ends were trimmed by 5 bases and 3 bases, with 16 bases remaining between them. The sample in question was unstimulated CD8+ T cells sorted from spleen or lymph node cells, obtained before intestinal transplant. The chain joins TRBV11-1 to TRBJ1-2; perhaps TRBD1 as D (5 bases). This TCR was recovered from a human donor who received an intestinal transplant. CDR3 coding DNA: TGTGCCAGCAGCCGGACACCGCGAGACCACTATGGCTACACCTTC. It yields the protein CASSRTPRDHYGYTF. Supplemented by reference TRBV11-1 and TRBJ1-2, the full variable domain reads EAEVAQSPRYKITEKSQAVAFWCDPISGHATLYWYRQILGQGPELLVQFQDESVVDDSQLPKDRFSAERLKGVDSTLKIQPAELGDSAMYLCASSRTPRDHYGYTFGSGTRLTVV.